The 10 T cell receptor beta chains below come from one sample, sequenced in a study of cytotoxic CD8 clonotypes in ibrutinib-treated CLL. The data were produced by immunoSEQ multiplex PCR, yet TCRdb's version contains in-frame clones alone and is incomplete. This table has some 150,000 clones, 80% appearing once. The sequencing here drew on PBMCs, taken after 36 months of ibrutinib treatment. The receptors were gathered from a human donor with chronic lymphocytic leukemia.

The gene calls are TRBV7-9 and TRBJ2-1; D unresolved. The V gene's germline CDR1 is SEHNR and CDR2 FQNEAQ (reference sequence). The CDR3 has 15 residues. The germline V and J ends were trimmed by 5 bases and 0 bases, with 11 bases remaining between them. The CDR3 reads CASSLPQSSYNEQFF. For the CDR3, the DNA is TGTGCCAGCAGCCTTCCTCAGAGCTCCTACAATGAGCAGTTCTTC.

The chain has TRBV2 and TRBJ1-5; 7 nucleotides align to TRBD1. After removal of 4 bases from V and 4 bases from J, the junction contained 1 base not matched to a gene. Germline-derived CDR1 and CDR2 are SNHLY and FYNNEI. The CDR3 length is 13 residues. This CDR3 reads CASSGTGNQPQHF. The CDR3 coding sequence is TGTGCCAGCAGTGGGACAGGAAATCAGCCCCAGCATTTT.

The CDR3 nucleotides read TGCAGCGTTGCCAGGGACAGCCTAATGGGTGGCTACACCTTC. It is translated as CSVARDSLMGGYTF. This chain uses TRBV29-1 with TRBJ1-2; 7 nucleotides align to TRBD1. The CDR3 totals 14 residues. The V segment lost 4 bases and the J segment 7 bases; nucleotides outside the gene matches: 12. Looked up from germline, CDR1 is SQVTM and CDR2 is ANQGSEA.

The genes are TRBV28 and TRBJ1-6; D perhaps matches TRBD1 (5 bases). The germline V gene has CDR1 MDHEN and CDR2 SYDVKM. CDR3 length equals 16 residues. Trimming pared 0 bases from V and 3 bases from J, leaving 9 bases between. The CDR3 region is CASSLWGLSYNSPLHF. DNA of the CDR3: TGTGCCAGCAGTTTATGGGGACTTAGCTATAATTCACCCCTCCACTTT. The full variable domain, rest sourced from reference TRBV28 and TRBJ1-6, is DVKVTQSSRYLVKRTGEKVFLECVQDMDHENMFWYRQDPGLGLRLIYFSYDVKMKEKGDIPEGYSVSREKKERFSLILESASTNQTSMYLCASSLWGLSYNSPLHFGNGTRLTVT.

The count of this clone is one. The chain is built from TRBV5-1 and TRBJ2-6, with D possibly TRBD2 on 6 matching bases. Trimming cost V 8 bases and J 4 bases, with 13 bases left between them. The CDR3 spans 14 residues. Germline V CDR1 and CDR2: SGHRS, YFSETQ. The CDR3 loop reads CASTTSPGANVLTF. The CDR3 DNA follows: TGCGCCAGTACAACTAGCCCCGGGGCCAACGTCCTGACTTTC.

The CDR3 sequence: CASSLDIRETQYF. The CDR3 DNA sequence: TGCGCCAGCAGCTTGGACATTCGGGAGACCCAGTACTTC. This rearrangement joins TRBV5-1 to TRBJ2-5; D is undetermined. V was pared by 0 bases and J by 5 bases, with 8 bases between. The CDR3 is made up of 13 amino acids. Germline assignment: CDR1 SGHRS and CDR2 YFSETQ.

The chain is built from TRBV18 and TRBJ1-2; D might be TRBD1 (6 bases). The germline V and J ends were trimmed by 2 bases and 1 base, with 20 bases remaining between them. Germline values: CDR1 KGHSH, CDR2 LQKENI. The CDR3 spans 18 residues. CDR3 sequence (DNA): TGTGCCAGCTCACCAGTTTCGGAGGTTACAGGGTTTAACTATGGCTACACCTTC. It encodes CASSPVSEVTGFNYGYTF. Variable domain in full (rest from reference TRBV18 and TRBJ1-2): NAGVMQNPRHLVRRRGQEARLRCSPMKGHSHVYWYRQLPEEGLKFMVYLQKENIIDESGMPKERFSAEFPKEGPSILRIQQVVRGDSAAYFCASSPVSEVTGFNYGYTFGSGTRLTVV.

This chain links TRBV28 with TRBJ2-3, with TRBD1 identical over 9 bases. The length of the CDR3 is 17 residues. Germline V gene sequence: CDR1 MDHEN, CDR2 SYDVKM. J lost 1 base, V lost 4 bases, and 9 bases had no gene match. Here the CDR3 reads CASSWSWGDRGTDTQYF. DNA for the CDR3: TGTGCCAGCAGTTGGAGCTGGGGGGACAGGGGCACAGATACGCAGTATTTT.

This chain joins TRBV6-5 and TRBJ1-1, with TRBD1 as a possible D gene (5 bases). The CDR3 sequence is 14 residues long. V was shortened by 2 bases and J by 1 base, with 8 bases between the two germline ends. The germline V gene encodes CDR1 MNHEY and CDR2 SVGAGI. Here the CDR3 DNA reads TGTGCCAGCAGTTACGGGGCCGGGAACACTGAAGCTTTCTTT. Protein: CASSYGAGNTEAFF.

V gene TRBV9 combines with J gene TRBJ1-5, with 10 bases that match TRBD1. V dropped 2 bases and J dropped 4; count of bases not matched to a gene: 3. This CDR3 has 15 residues. Per germline, CDR1 SGDLS and CDR2 YYNGEE. CDR3 DNA sequence: TGTGCCAGCAGCGTGGGACAGGGGTCGAATCAGCCCCAGCATTTT. Translated, it gives CASSVGQGSNQPQHF.